These 11 T cell receptor beta chains share one sample of origin, sequenced in a study of cytomegalovirus exposure and HLA in healthy donors (dated 2017 in TCRdb). The library was produced with the immunoSEQ multiplex PCR assay. A mixture of 60 forward primers for TCR Vbeta segments and 13 reverse primers for TCR Jbeta segments was used in the multiplex PCR. The table comes from immuneACCESS by way of TCRdb, which keeps in-frame sequences with V and J called. Part of the clones is missing from these tables; in studies checked, under half for an unresolved V gene and the rest for unknown reasons. The sample yields about 200,000 clones; 83% were counted once. The top ten hold 1.4% of the sample. The sample comprised PBMCs. The source is a girl aged 10 to 17 in good health and CMV-seronegative.

This rearrangement joins TRBV11-2 to TRBJ2-3; the D gene is possibly TRBD2 (7 bases). V was cut by 5 bases and J by 4 bases, with 19 bases left in between. The CDR3 is 16 amino acids. Germline V CDR1 and CDR2: SGHAT, FQNNGV. The CDR3 sequence is CASSPRGAGFSDTQYF. The CDR3 coding sequence is TGTGCCAGCAGCCCTCGGGGGGCCGGTTTCTCAGATACGCAGTATTTT.

In its sample, this clone was seen a few times. This chain links TRBV6-6 with TRBJ1-1; 8 positions agree with TRBD1. The V gene end was trimmed by 3 bases and the J gene end by 5 bases; junction bases not matched to a gene: 5. Germline CDR1 is MNHNY and CDR2 is SVGAGI (reference sequence). This CDR3 region has 14 residues. The DNA for the CDR3 is TGTGCCAGCAGTTATCAGGGGGCTGTGACTGAAGCTTTCTTT. Translating it yields CASSYQGAVTEAFF.

J is TRBJ2-1 and V is TRBV9; 10 bases are a match to TRBD2. Germline loops: CDR1 SGDLS, CDR2 YYNGEE. The CDR3 contains 17 residues. V lost 1 base and J lost 4; bases outside the gene matches: 8. The CDR3 spells CASSVSGALAGYNEQFF. CDR3 coding DNA: TGTGCCAGCAGCGTAAGCGGAGCACTAGCGGGGTACAATGAGCAGTTCTTC.

The J gene is TRBJ2-3, the V gene TRBV9; D is unclear. Germline CDR1 and CDR2: SGDLS and YYNGEE. Trimming took off 0 bases at V and 6 bases at J, with 14 bases between the two ends. This CDR3 spans 15 amino acids. The CDR3 DNA reads TGTGCCAGCAGCGTAGACGGAGAAACGCTCGATACGCAGTATTTT. This codes for CASSVDGETLDTQYF.

V usage is TRBV27 and J usage is TRBJ2-1; 8 bases agree with TRBD2. CDR1 is MNHEY and CDR2 is SMNVEV in the germline V gene (reference sequence). Trimming removed 7 bases from V and 4 bases from J; junction bases left unmatched: 6. The CDR3 totals 14 residues. CDR3 bases: TGTGCCAGCAAACTTAGCGGGGAATACAATGAGCAGTTCTTC. Translated: CASKLSGEYNEQFF.

This sequence joins TRBV27 and TRBJ2-7, with 12 bases identical to TRBD2. The length of the CDR3 is 17 residues. Germline V lookup: CDR1 MNHEY, CDR2 SMNVEV (reference sequence). The V segment lost 3 bases and the J segment 2 bases; nucleotides outside the gene matches: 8. This CDR3 is CASSFVKLAGGPYEQYF. The CDR3 coding sequence is TGTGCCAGCAGTTTCGTCAAACTAGCGGGGGGCCCCTACGAGCAGTACTTC.

The rearrangement uses TRBV28 and TRBJ2-3; 10 positions match TRBD2. V lost 6 bases and J lost 2; bases outside the gene matches: 5. Germline V lookup: CDR1 MDHEN, CDR2 SYDVKM. This CDR3 contains 15 residues. The CDR3 coding sequence is TGTGCCAGCAGGAAACTAGCGGGATACACAGATACGCAGTATTTT. Protein product: CASRKLAGYTDTQYF.

The V and J genes are TRBV6-1 and TRBJ2-2; tentatively, D is TRBD2 (5 bases). V was shortened by 4 bases and J by 6 bases, with 24 bases between the two germline ends. The germline gives CDR1 MNHNS, CDR2 SASEGT. CDR3 size: 18 residues. This CDR3 reads CASSAAHPSIGVPGELFF. CDR3 in DNA: TGTGCCAGCAGTGCAGCTCACCCCTCAATCGGGGTACCCGGGGAGCTGTTTTTT.

The chain couples TRBV4-2 to TRBJ2-5; TRBD1 aligns across 7 bases. The CDR3 has 14 amino acids. The trim removed 5 bases at V and 0 bases at J, leaving 3 bases unmatched. Germline CDR1 LGHNA, CDR2 YNFKEQ. Here the CDR3 reads CASSFGTDQETQYF. For the CDR3, the DNA is TGTGCCAGCAGCTTCGGGACAGACCAAGAGACCCAGTACTTC.

The chain is built from TRBV6-1 and TRBJ2-1, with TRBD1 as a possible D gene (6 bases). The CDR3 contains 12 residues. V lost 9 bases and J 7 bases, leaving 13 bases between the germline ends. Germline V lookup: CDR1 MNHNS, CDR2 SASEGT. Here the CDR3 DNA reads TGTGCCAGTTTCGACAGGATTAATGAGCAGTTCTTC. Translation gives CASFDRINEQFF.

V is TRBV27 and J is TRBJ2-7; 7 nucleotides line up with TRBD1. The V and J ends lost 6 bases and 3 bases, in that order; junction bases with no gene match: 8. CDR1 is MNHEY and CDR2 is SMNVEV in the germline V gene (reference sequence). CDR3 size: 14 residues. The CDR3 DNA reads TGTGCCAGCAGCCTTCGACAGGGCCTCTACGAGCAGTACTTC. This gives the protein CASSLRQGLYEQYF.